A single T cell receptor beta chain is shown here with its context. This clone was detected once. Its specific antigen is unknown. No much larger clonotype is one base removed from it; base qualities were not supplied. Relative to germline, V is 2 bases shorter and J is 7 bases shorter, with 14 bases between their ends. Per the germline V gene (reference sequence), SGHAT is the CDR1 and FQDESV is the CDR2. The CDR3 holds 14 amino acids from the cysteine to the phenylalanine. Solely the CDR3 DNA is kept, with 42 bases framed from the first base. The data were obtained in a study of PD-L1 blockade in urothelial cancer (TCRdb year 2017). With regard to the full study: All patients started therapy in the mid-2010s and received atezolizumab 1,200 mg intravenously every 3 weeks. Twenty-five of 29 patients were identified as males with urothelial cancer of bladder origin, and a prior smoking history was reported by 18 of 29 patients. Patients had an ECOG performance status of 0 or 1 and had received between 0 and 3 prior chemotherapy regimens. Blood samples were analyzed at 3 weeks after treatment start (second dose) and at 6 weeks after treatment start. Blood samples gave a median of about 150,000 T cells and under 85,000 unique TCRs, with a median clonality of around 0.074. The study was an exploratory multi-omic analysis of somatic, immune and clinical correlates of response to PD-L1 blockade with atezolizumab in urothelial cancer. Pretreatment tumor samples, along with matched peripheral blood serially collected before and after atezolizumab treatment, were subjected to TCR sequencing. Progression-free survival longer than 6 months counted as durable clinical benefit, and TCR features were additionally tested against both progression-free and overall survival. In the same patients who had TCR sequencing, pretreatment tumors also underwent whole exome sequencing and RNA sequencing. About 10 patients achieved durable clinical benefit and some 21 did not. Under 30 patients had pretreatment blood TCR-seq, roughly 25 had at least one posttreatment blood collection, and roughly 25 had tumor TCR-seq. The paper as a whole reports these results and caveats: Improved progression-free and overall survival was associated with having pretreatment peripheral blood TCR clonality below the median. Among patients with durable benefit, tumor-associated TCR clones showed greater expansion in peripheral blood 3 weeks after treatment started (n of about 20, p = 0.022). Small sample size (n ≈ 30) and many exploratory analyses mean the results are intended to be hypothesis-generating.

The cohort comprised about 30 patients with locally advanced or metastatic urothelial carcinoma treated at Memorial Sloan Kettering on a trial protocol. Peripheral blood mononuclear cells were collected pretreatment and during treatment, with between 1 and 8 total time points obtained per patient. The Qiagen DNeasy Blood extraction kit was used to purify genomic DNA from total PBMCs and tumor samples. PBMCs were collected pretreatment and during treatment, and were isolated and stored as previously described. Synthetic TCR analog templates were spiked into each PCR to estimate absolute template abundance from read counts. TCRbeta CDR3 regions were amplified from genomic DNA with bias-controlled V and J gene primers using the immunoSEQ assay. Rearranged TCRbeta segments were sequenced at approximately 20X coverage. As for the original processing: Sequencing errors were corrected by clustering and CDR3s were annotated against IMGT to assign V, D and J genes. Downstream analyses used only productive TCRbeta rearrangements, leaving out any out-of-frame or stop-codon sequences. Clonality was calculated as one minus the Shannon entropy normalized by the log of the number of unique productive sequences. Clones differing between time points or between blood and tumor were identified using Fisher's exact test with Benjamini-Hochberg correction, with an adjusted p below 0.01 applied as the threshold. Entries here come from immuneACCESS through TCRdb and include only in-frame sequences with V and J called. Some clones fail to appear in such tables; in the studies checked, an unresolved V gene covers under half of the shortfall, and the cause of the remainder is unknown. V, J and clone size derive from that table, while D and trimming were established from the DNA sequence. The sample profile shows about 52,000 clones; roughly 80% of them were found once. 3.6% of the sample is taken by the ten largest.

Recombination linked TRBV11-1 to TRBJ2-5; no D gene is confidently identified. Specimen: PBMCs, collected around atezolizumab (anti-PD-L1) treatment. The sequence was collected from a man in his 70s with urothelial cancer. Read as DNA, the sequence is TGTGCCAGCAGCTTAAATGGTCTGGCTCCGACCCAGTACTTC. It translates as CASSLNGLAPTQYF. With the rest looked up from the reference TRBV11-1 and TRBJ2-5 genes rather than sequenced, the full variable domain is EAEVAQSPRYKITEKSQAVAFWCDPISGHATLYWYRQILGQGPELLVQFQDESVVDDSQLPKDRFSAERLKGVDSTLKIQPAELGDSAMYLCASSLNGLAPTQYFGPGTRLLVL.